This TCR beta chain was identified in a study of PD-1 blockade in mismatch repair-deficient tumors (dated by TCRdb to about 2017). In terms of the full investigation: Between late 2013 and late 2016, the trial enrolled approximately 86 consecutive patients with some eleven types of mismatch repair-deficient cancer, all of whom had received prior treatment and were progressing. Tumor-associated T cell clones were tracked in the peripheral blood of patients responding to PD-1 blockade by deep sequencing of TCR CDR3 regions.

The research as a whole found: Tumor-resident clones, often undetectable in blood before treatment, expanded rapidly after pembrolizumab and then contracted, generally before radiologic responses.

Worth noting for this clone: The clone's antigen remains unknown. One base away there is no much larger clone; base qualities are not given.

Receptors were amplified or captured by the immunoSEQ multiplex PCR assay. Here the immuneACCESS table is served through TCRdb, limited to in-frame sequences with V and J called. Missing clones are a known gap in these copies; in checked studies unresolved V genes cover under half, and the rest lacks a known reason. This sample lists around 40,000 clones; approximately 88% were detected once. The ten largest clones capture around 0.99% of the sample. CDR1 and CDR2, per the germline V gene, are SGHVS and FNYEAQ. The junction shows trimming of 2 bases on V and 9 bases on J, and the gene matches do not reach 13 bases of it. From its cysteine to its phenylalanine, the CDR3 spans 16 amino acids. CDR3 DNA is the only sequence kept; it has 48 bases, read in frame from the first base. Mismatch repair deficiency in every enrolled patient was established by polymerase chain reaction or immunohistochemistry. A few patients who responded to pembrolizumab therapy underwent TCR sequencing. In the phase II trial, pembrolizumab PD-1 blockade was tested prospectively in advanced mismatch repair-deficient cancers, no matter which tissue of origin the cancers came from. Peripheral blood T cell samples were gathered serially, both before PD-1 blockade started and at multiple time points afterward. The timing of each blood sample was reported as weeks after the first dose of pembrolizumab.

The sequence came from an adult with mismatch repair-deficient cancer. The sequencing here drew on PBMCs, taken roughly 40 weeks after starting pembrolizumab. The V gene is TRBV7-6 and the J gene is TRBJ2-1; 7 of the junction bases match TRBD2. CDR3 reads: CASSLIQTSPFVEQFF. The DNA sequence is TGTGCCAGCAGCTTAATCCAGACTAGCCCGTTTGTTGAGCAGTTCTTC.